Listed below are T cell receptor beta chains from one sample, sequenced in a study of post-analysis software for immune sequencing data. Via MiXCR, TCRdb re-called the PCR reads, giving one row per CDR3 protein. The top ten hold roughly 5.2% of the sample, which has around 770,000 distinct CDR3 sequences, 40% to 55% seen once. The sequencing sample was made of blood. Every receptor here comes from a girl aged 10 to 17 with multiple sclerosis. CDR3s include the opening cysteine and the closing phenylalanine or tryptophan. A D gene is named only where the DNA matches it firmly. Clone size, where shown, is once, few, many, or a class for clones that have expanded.

d_call: .; v_call: TRBV5-6; j_call: TRBJ2-7; clone_size: .; cdr3_nt: TGTGCCAGCAGCCCTCCGGGCCTCTCGAACGAGCAGTACTTC; cdr3_aa: CASSPPGLSNEQYF
d_call: .; v_call: TRBV5-1; j_call: TRBJ1-2; clone_size: .; cdr3_nt: TGCGCCAGCAGCAACTACAGCTTCTATGGCTACACCTTC; cdr3_aa: CASSNYSFYGYTF
d_call: .; v_call: TRBV24-1; j_call: TRBJ2-6; clone_size: .; cdr3_nt: TGTGCCACCAGTGATTCTGGGAGGCGGTTCAGCTCTGGGGCCAACGTCCTGACTTTC; cdr3_aa: CATSDSGRRFSSGANVLTF
d_call: TRBD2; v_call: TRBV10-3; j_call: TRBJ2-7; clone_size: .; cdr3_nt: TGTGCCAGCCGGGGGGACCGTAGGGAGCAGTACTTC; cdr3_aa: CASRGDRREQYF
d_call: TRBD1; v_call: TRBV20-1; j_call: TRBJ2-5; clone_size: few; cdr3_nt: TGCAGTGCTAGTTCTCCGGGACAGCAAGAGACCCAGTACTTC; cdr3_aa: CSASSPGQQETQYF
d_call: TRBD2; v_call: TRBV27; j_call: TRBJ2-1; clone_size: .; cdr3_nt: TGTGCCAGCAAGACTAGCGGGCCCTACAATGAGCAGTTCTTC; cdr3_aa: CASKTSGPYNEQFF
d_call: TRBD2; v_call: TRBV6-2/TRBV6-3; j_call: TRBJ2-1; clone_size: .; cdr3_nt: TGTGCCAGCAGTCCGCGGGACTACCCCGGGAACAATGAGCAGTTCTTC; cdr3_aa: CASSPRDYPGNNEQFF
d_call: .; v_call: TRBV7-9; j_call: TRBJ2-7; clone_size: few; cdr3_nt: TGTGCCAGCGAAAGTGGGCGAGACGAGCAGTACTTC; cdr3_aa: CASESGRDEQYF
d_call: TRBD1; v_call: TRBV5-1; j_call: TRBJ2-7; clone_size: .; cdr3_nt: TGCGCCAGCAGTCTCGACAGGGGCTTTGTCGAGCAGTACTTC; cdr3_aa: CASSLDRGFVEQYF
d_call: TRBD2; v_call: TRBV29-1; j_call: TRBJ2-1; clone_size: .; cdr3_nt: TGCAGCGTTGAGGGGCTAGCGGGATCGAAGTACAATGAGCAGTTCTTC; cdr3_aa: CSVEGLAGSKYNEQFF
d_call: .; v_call: TRBV29-1; j_call: TRBJ2-1; clone_size: .; cdr3_nt: TGCAGCGTTTTGATCCTCCAGACAAATGAGCAGTTCTTC; cdr3_aa: CSVLILQTNEQFF
d_call: TRBD2; v_call: TRBV20-1; j_call: TRBJ2-1; clone_size: .; cdr3_nt: TGCAGTGCCGGGCGGGAGGTCTACAATGAGCAGTTCTTC; cdr3_aa: CSAGREVYNEQFF
d_call: TRBD1; v_call: TRBV29-1; j_call: TRBJ1-2; clone_size: .; cdr3_nt: TGCAGCGTTATGGGACAGCTTTATGGCTACACCTTC; cdr3_aa: CSVMGQLYGYTF
d_call: .; v_call: TRBV4-2; j_call: TRBJ2-1; clone_size: few; cdr3_nt: TGTGCCAGCACAACTGGGACTGGAAACAATGAGCAGTTCTTC; cdr3_aa: CASTTGTGNNEQFF
d_call: .; v_call: TRBV29-1; j_call: TRBJ1-1; clone_size: .; cdr3_nt: TGCAGCGTTGACGTAGGGGGGGGAACTGAAGCTTTCTTT; cdr3_aa: CSVDVGGGTEAFF
d_call: .; v_call: TRBV27; j_call: TRBJ2-7; clone_size: .; cdr3_nt: TGTGCCAGCAGTTTATTGAGTATCGGCTCTCCCCCGACCTACGAGCGGTACTTC; cdr3_aa: CASSLLSIGSPPTYERYF
d_call: TRBD1; v_call: TRBV30; j_call: TRBJ2-7; clone_size: once; cdr3_nt: TGTGCCTGGAGTGTCCCGACAGGGGGGACCTACGAGCAGTACTTC; cdr3_aa: CAWSVPTGGTYEQYF
d_call: TRBD2; v_call: TRBV15; j_call: TRBJ2-1; clone_size: once; cdr3_nt: TGTGCCACCAGCAGAGGGAAGCTGGGGGGGAATGAGCAGTTCTTC; cdr3_aa: CATSRGKLGGNEQFF
d_call: TRBD2; v_call: TRBV28; j_call: TRBJ2-3; clone_size: .; cdr3_nt: TGTGCCAGCAGTACGATAGCGGGAGGGCCTACAGATACGCAGTATTTT; cdr3_aa: CASSTIAGGPTDTQYF
d_call: .; v_call: TRBV29-1; j_call: TRBJ1-5; clone_size: few; cdr3_nt: TGCAGCGTGGGAGACGGCAATCAGCCCCAGCATTTT; cdr3_aa: CSVGDGNQPQHF
d_call: TRBD2; v_call: TRBV12-3/TRBV12-4; j_call: TRBJ2-1; clone_size: .; cdr3_nt: TGTGCCAGCAGTTTCTCCCGAGCGGGAGGGAACAATGAGCAGTTCTTC; cdr3_aa: CASSFSRAGGNNEQFF
d_call: TRBD1; v_call: TRBV7-2; j_call: TRBJ1-5; clone_size: few; cdr3_nt: TGTGCCAGCAGCCTAGGGACAGGGCTCGGTCAGCCCCAGCATTTT; cdr3_aa: CASSLGTGLGQPQHF
d_call: .; v_call: TRBV5-6; j_call: TRBJ2-6; clone_size: .; cdr3_nt: TGTGCCAGCACCAGAGGAGGGAGCTCTGGGGCCAACGTCCTGACTTTC; cdr3_aa: CASTRGGSSGANVLTF
d_call: TRBD2; v_call: TRBV24-1; j_call: TRBJ2-7; clone_size: .; cdr3_nt: TGTGCCACCAGCGCGGGAGGGCCCTACGAGCAGTACTTC; cdr3_aa: CATSAGGPYEQYF
d_call: .; v_call: TRBV7-8; j_call: TRBJ2-7; clone_size: .; cdr3_nt: TGTGCCAGCAGCTCAAGACGCGTGCGGCCCCTTTCCTACGAGCAGTACTTC; cdr3_aa: CASSSRRVRPLSYEQYF
d_call: .; v_call: TRBV7-2; j_call: TRBJ2-7; clone_size: few; cdr3_nt: TGTGCCGGCAGCTTATCGGCAGGGGCGTACTACTACGAGCAGTACTTC; cdr3_aa: CAGSLSAGAYYYEQYF
d_call: TRBD2; v_call: TRBV10-3; j_call: TRBJ2-4; clone_size: .; cdr3_nt: TGTGCCATCAGTGAAGGAGCGGGAGGGCCGGGGGACCCAGGATACATTCAGTACTTC; cdr3_aa: CAISEGAGGPGDPGYIQYF
d_call: .; v_call: TRBV6-5; j_call: TRBJ1-5; clone_size: few; cdr3_nt: TGTGCCAGCAGACAACAGGGCAATCAGCCCCAGCATTTT; cdr3_aa: CASRQQGNQPQHF
d_call: TRBD1; v_call: TRBV6-5; j_call: TRBJ2-3; clone_size: .; cdr3_nt: TGTGCCAGCAGTTCTCTGGGACAGGGTAGGACAGATACGCAGTATTTT; cdr3_aa: CASSSLGQGRTDTQYF
d_call: TRBD2; v_call: TRBV3-1; j_call: TRBJ2-5; clone_size: .; cdr3_nt: TGTGCCAGCAGCCATTCTGGGAGGGAGGAGACCCAGTACTTC; cdr3_aa: CASSHSGREETQYF
d_call: TRBD1; v_call: TRBV29-1; j_call: TRBJ1-1; clone_size: .; cdr3_nt: TGCAGCGTTGACAGGGGGTCTGAAGCTTTCTTT; cdr3_aa: CSVDRGSEAFF
d_call: TRBD2; v_call: TRBV5-1; j_call: TRBJ2-7; clone_size: few; cdr3_nt: TGCGCCAGCAGCTTGTCGGGACTAGCGGCCTACGAGCAGTACTTC; cdr3_aa: CASSLSGLAAYEQYF
d_call: .; v_call: TRBV28; j_call: TRBJ2-7; clone_size: .; cdr3_nt: TGTGCCAGCCTCCAACGGTACGAGCAGTACTTC; cdr3_aa: CASLQRYEQYF
d_call: TRBD1; v_call: TRBV7-9; j_call: TRBJ2-5; clone_size: .; cdr3_nt: TGTGCCAGCAGCCTACTTAATGGACAGGGAGAAGAGACCCAGTACTTC; cdr3_aa: CASSLLNGQGEETQYF
d_call: TRBD2; v_call: TRBV20-1; j_call: TRBJ2-7; clone_size: few; cdr3_nt: TGCAGTGCTAGAGATTCCCGAGCGGGAGGGCCCTACGAGCAGTACTTC; cdr3_aa: CSARDSRAGGPYEQYF
d_call: TRBD1; v_call: TRBV28; j_call: TRBJ2-5; clone_size: .; cdr3_nt: TGTGCCAGCAGTTTCGGACAGGGGGCGAAGACCCAGTACTTC; cdr3_aa: CASSFGQGAKTQYF
d_call: TRBD2; v_call: TRBV29-1; j_call: TRBJ2-7; clone_size: .; cdr3_nt: TGCAGCGTTGAACTGCTAGCGGGAGGTTATTACGAGCAGTACTTC; cdr3_aa: CSVELLAGGYYEQYF
d_call: TRBD2; v_call: TRBV27; j_call: TRBJ2-3; clone_size: .; cdr3_nt: TGTGCCAGCAGTTTATGGGCTGGCGGGAGGGGCACAGATACGCAGTATTTT; cdr3_aa: CASSLWAGGRGTDTQYF
d_call: .; v_call: TRBV10-3; j_call: TRBJ2-7; clone_size: .; cdr3_nt: TGTGCCATCAGTGAACGGGGGACCTACGAGCAGTACTTC; cdr3_aa: CAISERGTYEQYF
d_call: TRBD2; v_call: TRBV6-5; j_call: TRBJ2-1; clone_size: few; cdr3_nt: TGTGCCAGCCGTGGACTAGCGTTAGAAGAGCAGTTCTTC; cdr3_aa: CASRGLALEEQFF
d_call: .; v_call: TRBV5-1; j_call: TRBJ1-1; clone_size: .; cdr3_nt: TGCGCCAGCAGCCTGGACGGGGGGGCTGAAGCTTTCTTT; cdr3_aa: CASSLDGGAEAFF
d_call: .; v_call: TRBV7-6; j_call: TRBJ2-1; clone_size: .; cdr3_nt: TGTGCCAGCAGCTTAGAATCCCCCCCGGGACCTCTGTATGAGCAGTTCTTC; cdr3_aa: CASSLESPPGPLYEQFF
d_call: .; v_call: TRBV6-1; j_call: TRBJ2-1; clone_size: few; cdr3_nt: TGTGCCAGCAGTGACGCCGGTTCTAGCAATGAGCAGTTCTTC; cdr3_aa: CASSDAGSSNEQFF
d_call: TRBD2; v_call: TRBV25-1; j_call: TRBJ2-3; clone_size: .; cdr3_nt: TGTGCCAGCAGCCAACTAGCGGGAAAAACACCGGATACGCAGTATTTT; cdr3_aa: CASSQLAGKTPDTQYF
d_call: .; v_call: TRBV5-1; j_call: TRBJ2-1; clone_size: .; cdr3_nt: TGCGCCAGCAGCTTGGCGGGGACGAGGAGGGGAGAGTTCTTC; cdr3_aa: CASSLAGTRRGEFF
d_call: TRBD2; v_call: TRBV6-5; j_call: TRBJ2-2; clone_size: .; cdr3_nt: TGTGCCAGCAGTTACAGGATAACCGGGACTAGCGGGGCCGGGGAGCTGTTTTTT; cdr3_aa: CASSYRITGTSGAGELFF
d_call: .; v_call: TRBV5-1; j_call: TRBJ1-2; clone_size: .; cdr3_nt: TGCGCCAGCAGCTGGGCTGGGGAACCCTATGGCTACACCTTC; cdr3_aa: CASSWAGEPYGYTF
d_call: .; v_call: TRBV12-3/TRBV12-4; j_call: TRBJ2-5; clone_size: few; cdr3_nt: TGTGCCAGCAGTTTGGGCCCGGATCAACTCGAGACCCAGTACTTC; cdr3_aa: CASSLGPDQLETQYF
d_call: TRBD1; v_call: TRBV27; j_call: TRBJ2-5; clone_size: .; cdr3_nt: TGTGCCAGCAGTCCTTGGACAGGTGGAGAGACCCAGTACTTC; cdr3_aa: CASSPWTGGETQYF
d_call: TRBD2; v_call: TRBV20-1; j_call: TRBJ2-1; clone_size: .; cdr3_nt: TGCAGTGCTCGAGGGACTAGCGGGGGACACTACAATGAGCAGTTCTTC; cdr3_aa: CSARGTSGGHYNEQFF
d_call: .; v_call: TRBV27; j_call: TRBJ2-5; clone_size: .; cdr3_nt: TGTGCCAGCAGTCTCGGGTCCGACCAAGAGACCCAGTACTTC; cdr3_aa: CASSLGSDQETQYF
d_call: TRBD2; v_call: TRBV7-3; j_call: TRBJ2-3; clone_size: .; cdr3_nt: TGTGCCAGCAGCCCCAGCGTGTCGGGAGGAAAGTATTTT; cdr3_aa: CASSPSVSGGKYF
d_call: .; v_call: TRBV28; j_call: TRBJ2-1; clone_size: .; cdr3_nt: TGTGCCAGCAGTTTGTCCGAATTGTTATACAATGAGCAGTTCTTC; cdr3_aa: CASSLSELLYNEQFF
d_call: TRBD2; v_call: TRBV20-1; j_call: TRBJ2-4; clone_size: few; cdr3_nt: TGCAGTGCCAACATGGGAGGGGTGAGCATTCAGTACTTC; cdr3_aa: CSANMGGVSIQYF
d_call: TRBD1; v_call: TRBV12-3/TRBV12-4; j_call: TRBJ2-4; clone_size: .; cdr3_nt: TGTGCCAGCAGTCGGTCCGGGACAGGAATCAAAAACATTCAGTACTTC; cdr3_aa: CASSRSGTGIKNIQYF
d_call: TRBD1; v_call: TRBV7-8; j_call: TRBJ1-2; clone_size: .; cdr3_nt: TGTGCCAGCGGCTCGCGGAAGACAGGGGGCTTCCATGGCTACACCTTC; cdr3_aa: CASGSRKTGGFHGYTF
d_call: .; v_call: TRBV19; j_call: TRBJ2-1; clone_size: .; cdr3_nt: TGTGCCAGTACGTCCCGAGGAGGGCTGAGCTCCTACAATGAGCAGTTCTTC; cdr3_aa: CASTSRGGLSSYNEQFF
d_call: TRBD2; v_call: TRBV10-3; j_call: TRBJ2-1; clone_size: many; cdr3_nt: TGTGCCATCAGTGAACCGGGACTAGCGGGAGTGTCTGGGCAGTTCTTC; cdr3_aa: CAISEPGLAGVSGQFF
d_call: .; v_call: TRBV7-8; j_call: TRBJ1-5; clone_size: .; cdr3_nt: TGTGCCAGCAGCTTAGTCCCAGGCGGACAGAGTAATCAGCCCCAGCATTTT; cdr3_aa: CASSLVPGGQSNQPQHF
d_call: TRBD1; v_call: TRBV6-1; j_call: TRBJ2-7; clone_size: .; cdr3_nt: TGTGCCAGCAGCCGGTCCTCGTGGGGGACAGGGCGAATACACTACTACGAGCAGTACTTC; cdr3_aa: CASSRSSWGTGRIHYYEQYF